This T cell receptor (beta chain) was identified in a study of chemoradiotherapy in HPV16-positive cancers (dated by TCRdb to between 2020 and 2023). Regarding the research as a whole: Using functional T-cell assays on cells from a couple of HPV16-positive patients, the researchers defined candidate HPV-specific T-cell clones and common TCR motifs. The study asked whether T-cell immunity to the HPV oncoproteins E6 and E7 changes during chemoradiotherapy and whether this immunity affects survival. The candidate HPV-specific TCRs and motifs were subsequently tracked in TCR repertoires obtained from approximately 91 patients with HPV-related cancers. Broad study findings and their caveats: The functional definition of HPV-specific T cells came from only a couple of HPV16-positive patients, and the survival association was reported for HPV16-positive patients. In HPV16-positive patients, expansion of HPV-responsive T cells during chemoradiotherapy was associated with improved recurrence-free survival. Expansion of candidate HPV-specific clones and E7-related TCR motifs was observed in the tumor microenvironment during treatment, whereas no such expansion was observed for non-HPV-specific T cells.

CDR1 and CDR2 are read off the germline V gene (reference sequence) as GTSNPN and SVGIG. V sheds 6 bases and J sheds 5 bases, leaving 10 bases between their ends. From cysteine to phenylalanine, the CDR3 is 11 amino acids long. CDR3 DNA only is kept here, 33 bases in frame from base 1. Repertoires were sampled repeatedly over the course of chemoradiotherapy so that clonal expansion in the tumor microenvironment could be followed. With regard to this clone: No cognate antigen has been identified for it. No much larger clone exists at a distance of one base, and base qualities are not known.

Library prep was done by the immunoSEQ multiplex PCR assay. In TCRdb, the immuneACCESS table is reduced to in-frame sequences with V and J assigned. These tables do not hold every clone; where another copy was compared, an unresolved V gene accounts for under half, and the others remain unexplained. Counted in this sample were 4,000 to 5,000 clones; approximately 95% of them appeared once. The ten largest clones add up to 3.2% of the sample. Sequenced here: tumor tissue, sampled from a patient who underwent chemoradiotherapy. The chain is made from TRBV30 and TRBJ1-1; the D gene is possibly TRBD1, with 6 bases matching. The TCR was taken from a human donor with HPV-associated anogenital cancer. The nucleotide sequence is given as TGTGCCTGCAACAGGGTTACTGAAGCTTTCTTT. Its translation reads: CACNRVTEAFF.